This T cell receptor beta chain appears in the sequencing data of a study of T cells in Graves' hyperthyroidism and ophthalmopathy (dated by TCRdb to between 2018 and 2020). For the wider study: Peripheral blood was sampled at the time of initial diagnosis, prior to any treatment. Following sampling, methimazole starting at 30 mg daily was given to hyperthyroidism patients, and high-dose intravenous methylprednisolone was given to ophthalmopathy patients. The 75 to 100 discovery patients were randomly split 7:3 into training and test sets. To identify TCR V-J signatures that set the groups apart, the researchers used a discovery cohort of approximately 98 patients, made up of 43 with Graves' ophthalmopathy and about 59 with stable Graves' hyperthyroidism. In addition, the study compared T-cell repertoires in thyroid tissue and in blood from roughly 6 Graves' hyperthyroidism patients. The paper reports TCR Vbeta CDR3 sequencing of some 140 peripheral blood samples: 43 ophthalmopathy, roughly 80 hyperthyroidism and 17 progressor patients. Prospective prediction of ophthalmopathy was tested in an independent validation cohort consisting of 18 hyperthyroidism patients and around 17 patients who later progressed to ophthalmopathy. General conclusions and limits of the study: Ophthalmopathy was separated from stable hyperthyroidism by a 13 V-J signature model, with approximately 85% sensitivity and about 81% specificity obtained in cross-validation and 80%/75% obtained in testing. In validation, the model predicted progression to ophthalmopathy a median of about 5.9 months before onset, with about 71% sensitivity and nearly 75% specificity. Sample size was not statistically predetermined, and blinding of investigators to group allocation was not performed. Most expanded thyroid clonotypes (frequency above 0.001) were also detected in blood, a finding suggesting that blood repertoires may reflect thyroid immune responses.

This clonotype was counted many times. The antigen it recognizes is unknown. No much larger clonotype is one base removed from it; base qualities were not supplied. From the cysteine up to the phenylalanine, the CDR3 has a length of 15 residues. Left in the record is the CDR3 DNA by itself, 45 bases read in frame from the first base. The germline ends are 16 bases apart after V is trimmed by 5 bases and J by 3 bases. The germline V gene gives CDR1 as SGHTA and CDR2 as FQGTGA. Ophthalmopathy patients had moderately to severely active disease, with a Clinical Activity Score of 3 or more, a NOSPECS grade of 4 or more, and a disease duration of less than 3 months. The study excluded patients with uncontrolled infections, other autoimmune diseases, pregnancy or lactation. Diagnoses were established on the basis of clinical symptoms, serum thyroxine and TRAb, thyroid ultrasound, and orbital computed tomography. PBMCs were isolated from about 10 ml of fresh peripheral blood by Ficoll-Paque density gradient centrifugation. Total RNA was extracted with Trizol reagent, and quality was checked on an Agilent 2100 Bioanalyzer.

The TCR beta CDR3 regions were amplified from RNA transcripts. A first-round RT-PCR of the TCR CDR3 used the HTBI primer set with the Qiagen OneStep RT-PCR kit. A second multiplex PCR round built the libraries, followed by size selection and purification. The libraries were sequenced on an Illumina HiSeq2000 using paired-end 100 bp reads. In the original analysis: SOAPnuke was used to process the raw data, with reads discarded if the reads contained adapters or uncalled bases, had a mean Phred below 15, or lacked an exact constant-primer or identifier match. COPE v1.2.5 was used to merge the high-quality paired reads, and each unique nucleotide sequence was defined as a clonotype. MiTCR v1.1 was used to align clonotypes to the IMGT TRBV, TRBD and TRBJ reference segments. The analysis was restricted to V-J combinations with a frequency above 0.0001, which together covered 99% to 99.2% of the repertoires. The TCS score was defined as F50 (clonal expansion) divided by E x V (chaos), with BLOSUM62-based TCRdist calculated between CDR3 peptides within each V-J. Welch's t-statistics and random forest reduced roughly 540 V-J features to around 14, which were used in a naive Bayes classifier (R e1071). The Morisita-Horn index was used to measure how similar the thyroid and blood repertoires were. Using fastp at Q25 and MiXCR, TCRdb reprocessed the public reads and kept productive beta chains. CDR3 protein duplicates are merged, each entry listing the most common genes and DNA. In this record, the V and J calls reflect TCRdb's handling and not the investigators' own analysis. Across this sample there are about 610,000 distinct CDR3 sequences, with 14% to 15% seen only once. Clones ranked in the top ten supply roughly 4.5% of the sample.

The specimen sequenced was blood. The source is a woman in her thirties or forties with Graves' ophthalmopathy. The chain links TRBV7-3 with TRBJ1-2, with TRBD1 tentatively as D gene (5 bases match). The DNA is as follows: TGTGCCAGCAGCCCGGGACTTAAGGGGCACTATGGCTACACCTTC. It codes for CASSPGLKGHYGYTF.